Presented here are 27 T cell receptor beta chains from one specimen sequenced in a study of vaccination effects on CD4 cells after COVID-19. Profiled with immunoSEQ multiplex PCR; TCRdb holds only in-frame clones, not every one. This table holds 67,000 or so clones, 80% to 85% found once. Antigen-specific CD4+ T cells were expanded (with viral peptide pools) by the ViraFEST assay ahead of sequencing. At the end of about 10 days of culture, CD4+ T cells were isolated. Of the BNT162b2 and mRNA-1273 vaccines, participants received two doses of one or the other. Their antigens are not known. The sample was CD4+ T cells from PBMCs cultured with HCoV-229E spike peptides, taken after COVID-19 vaccination. The receptors shown here come from a human donor who received a COVID-19 vaccine.

The CDR3 DNA is TGTGCCAGCAGCCCTAATCCGGGGGGGCGGGAGACCCAGTACTTC. Translated, it gives CASSPNPGGRETQYF. The chain carries TRBV3-1 (or the pseudogene TRBV3-2) and TRBJ2-5, with 8 bases aligning to TRBD2. The ends lost 4 bases at V and 5 bases at J; junction bases unmatched: 9. In germline, CDR1 is LGHDT, CDR2 YNNKEL (reference sequence). The CDR3 sequence is 15 residues long.

The chain carries TRBV19 and TRBJ1-5; D is unclear. The V gene lost 3 bases and the J gene lost 2 bases, with 11 bases spanning the gap. CDR3 size: 15 residues. Germline CDR1 and CDR2: LNHDA and SQIVND (reference sequence). The CDR3 loop reads CASSMKGWGNQPQHF. The DNA of the CDR3 is TGTGCCAGTAGTATGAAGGGTTGGGGCAATCAGCCCCAGCATTTT. The whole variable domain, remainder taken from reference TRBV19 and TRBJ1-5, is DGGITQSPKYLFRKEGQNVTLSCEQNLNHDAMYWYRQDPGQGLRLIYYSQIVNDFQKGDIAEGYSVSREKKESFPLTVTSAQKNPTAFYLCASSMKGWGNQPQHFGDGTRLSIL.

This clone was found a few times. The J gene is TRBJ1-1, the V gene TRBV5-4, with unresolved D. Per germline, CDR1 SGHNT and CDR2 YYREEE (reference sequence). With 0 bases removed from V and 9 bases from J, the gap between germline ends came to 6 bases. This CDR3 spans 11 amino acids. CDR3 nucleotide sequence: TGTGCCAGCAGCTTGGAGGGCCAAGCTTTCTTT. Its protein is CASSLEGQAFF.

The CDR3 bases are TGTGCCAGCAGCTTGGTTTACGGTAGCACAGATACGCAGTATTTT. This translates into CASSLVYGSTDTQYF. This chain uses TRBV7-2 with TRBJ2-3; D is unresolved. CDR1 and CDR2 from the germline V gene are SGHTA and FQGNSA. V lost 3 bases and J 0 bases, leaving 10 bases between the germline ends. This CDR3 has 15 residues.

J is TRBJ2-7 and V is TRBV5-6; 9 bases match TRBD1. This CDR3 is built from 15 residues. The V segment lost 4 bases and the J segment 0 bases; nucleotides outside the gene matches: 5. Per the germline V gene, CDR1 is SGHDT and CDR2 is YYEEEE. CDR3 DNA: TGTGCCAGCAGCCAACGGGACAGGGACTCCTACGAGCAGTACGTC. Amino acids: CASSQRDRDSYEQYV.

The chain uses TRBV7-9 and TRBJ1-5, with a weak D call TRBD1 (5 bases). CDR3 length equals 15 residues. Germline lookup yields CDR1 SEHNR and CDR2 FQNEAQ (reference sequence). Trimming pared 1 base from V and 2 bases from J, leaving 9 bases between. The CDR3 spells CASSLGGRGNQPQHF. CDR3 DNA sequence: TGTGCCAGCAGCTTAGGGGGCAGAGGCAATCAGCCCCAGCATTTT.

The chain joins TRBV12-3 or TRBV12-4 to TRBJ1-5; the D is unclear. The CDR3 contains 12 residues. V was cut by 2 bases and J by 9 bases, with 8 bases left in between. CDR3 sequence reads: CASSLRVAPQHF. Here the CDR3 DNA reads TGTGCCAGCAGTTTACGGGTTGCGCCCCAGCATTTT.

The rearrangement uses TRBV4-3 and TRBJ2-5; 14 bases line up with TRBD2. The CDR3 totals 18 residues. Germline V gene lookup returns CDR1 LGHNA and CDR2 YSLEER. V lost 1 base, J lost 5 bases, and 9 bases stayed unmatched. CDR3: CASSQGIGTSGGLETQYF. CDR3 in DNA: TGCGCCAGCAGCCAAGGGATCGGGACTAGCGGGGGCCTGGAGACCCAGTACTTC.

The CDR3 region is CASSYNGLKPYGYTF. DNA of the CDR3: TGTGCCAGCAGTTATAATGGGCTCAAGCCGTATGGCTACACCTTC. The rearrangement joins TRBV6-2 or TRBV6-3 to TRBJ1-2, with D hard to call. Germline CDR1 is MNHEY and CDR2 is SVGEGT. The CDR3 is made up of 15 amino acids. The V gene lost 3 bases and the J gene lost 5 bases, with 16 bases spanning the gap.

The table lists this clone with a count of one. V gene TRBV19 combines with J gene TRBJ1-5; tentative D call: TRBD1 (5 bases). Germline CDR1 and CDR2: LNHDA and SQIVND (reference sequence). The CDR3 has 12 amino acids. V lost 3 bases and J 7 bases, leaving 7 bases between the germline ends. CDR3 nucleotides: TGTGCCAGTAGTATCAGGGACCAGCCCCAGCATTTT. Protein sequence: CASSIRDQPQHF.

CDR3 loop: CASSTQGGETQYF. CDR3 sequence (DNA): TGCGCCAGCAGTACACAGGGGGGTGAGACCCAGTACTTC. V and J are TRBV4-1 and TRBJ2-5; 8 positions agree with TRBD1. Germline-derived CDR1 and CDR2 are MGHRA and YSYEKL. This CDR3 comprises 13 residues. The V and J ends lost 6 bases and 5 bases, in that order; junction bases with no gene match: 5.

The genes are TRBV5-1 and TRBJ2-5; TRBD2 aligns across 8 bases. The CDR3 spans 14 residues. With 0 bases clipped from V and 5 bases from J, the junction kept 3 bases outside the gene matches. Looked up from germline, CDR1 is SGHRS and CDR2 is YFSETQ. The CDR3 here is CASSLGTSSETQYF. Here the CDR3 DNA reads TGCGCCAGCAGCTTGGGGACTAGCTCGGAGACCCAGTACTTC.

The count of this clone is one. The gene calls are TRBV19 and TRBJ2-2, with 8 bases matching TRBD1. Germline V lookup: CDR1 LNHDA, CDR2 SQIVND (reference sequence). The CDR3 is 15 residues long. J was trimmed by 1 base and V by 6 bases; bases with no gene match: 4. CDR3 loop: CASSPGGWNTGELFF. The CDR3 DNA follows: TGTGCCAGTAGCCCAGGGGGCTGGAACACCGGGGAGCTGTTTTTT. Full variable domain (missing parts from reference TRBV19 and TRBJ2-2): DGGITQSPKYLFRKEGQNVTLSCEQNLNHDAMYWYRQDPGQGLRLIYYSQIVNDFQKGDIAEGYSVSREKKESFPLTVTSAQKNPTAFYLCASSPGGWNTGELFFGEGSRLTVL.

The chain employs TRBV4-1 and TRBJ2-1; no clear D. There are 15 residues in the CDR3. From germline, CDR1 is MGHRA and CDR2 YSYEKL. V lost 2 bases, J lost 0 bases, and 8 bases lay in between. The CDR3: CASSQQESSYNEQFF. CDR3 in DNA: TGCGCCAGCAGCCAACAGGAGAGCTCCTACAATGAGCAGTTCTTC.

The chain couples TRBV9 to TRBJ1-1; D gene uncertain. CDR1 is SGDLS, CDR2 YYNGEE, per germline. The length of the CDR3 is 14 residues. Trimming took 4 bases from V and 0 from J, leaving 10 bases between them. CDR3 nucleotides: TGTGCCAGCAGCAGAGTTGGGATGAACACTGAAGCTTTCTTT. This encodes CASSRVGMNTEAFF.

This clone has only one observation. This rearrangement joins TRBV13 to TRBJ2-7; D not certain. Looked up from germline, CDR1 is PRHDT and CDR2 is FYEKMQ (reference sequence). The length of the CDR3 is 14 residues. With 3 bases removed from V and 0 bases from J, the gap between germline ends came to 9 bases. CDR3 loop: CASSFGTSSYEQYV. CDR3 nucleotide sequence: TGTGCCAGCAGCTTCGGTACCAGCTCCTACGAGCAGTACGTC.

The V gene is TRBV18, the J gene TRBJ2-3, with D possibly TRBD2 on 7 matching bases. Germline V gene data show CDR1 as KGHSH and CDR2 as LQKENI. V was trimmed by 4 bases and J by 0 bases, leaving 11 bases between them. The CDR3 sequence is 15 residues long. CDR3 bases: TGTGCCAGCTCACTTGCGGGGGCTAGCACAGATACGCAGTATTTT. Amino acids: CASSLAGASTDTQYF.

The chain has TRBV7-2 and TRBJ2-5; D ambiguous. This CDR3 spans 13 amino acids. In germline, CDR1 is SGHTA, CDR2 FQGNSA. V dropped 7 bases and J dropped 0 bases, with 9 bases sitting between them. The CDR3 nucleotides are TGTGCCAGCACGAGCGTAGACCAAGAGACCCAGTACTTC. Amino acid sequence: CASTSVDQETQYF.

The chain couples TRBV7-2 to TRBJ1-6; TRBD1 agrees at 11 bases. J was trimmed by 8 bases and V by 5 bases; bases with no gene match: 5. This CDR3 region has 15 residues. The V gene's germline CDR1 is SGHTA and CDR2 FQGNSA. For the CDR3, the DNA is TGTGCCAGCAGCACCGGACAGGGGGCGGATTCACCCCTCCACTTT. It encodes CASSTGQGADSPLHF.

This rearrangement joins TRBV6-5 to TRBJ2-3, with a weak D call TRBD2 (5 bases). Trimming cost V 4 bases and J 1 base, with 12 bases left between them. This CDR3 has 15 residues. In germline, CDR1 is MNHEY, CDR2 SVGAGI. In nucleotides, the CDR3 is TGTGCCAGCAGTTGGACTCCTTCGGGCACAGATACGCAGTATTTT. Amino acids: CASSWTPSGTDTQYF.

V gene TRBV6-4 combines with J gene TRBJ1-5, with 10 bases identical to TRBD1. V dropped 8 bases and J dropped 8; count of bases not matched to a gene: 27. Germline CDR1 MRHNA, CDR2 SNTAGT. CDR3 length: 20 amino acids. The CDR3 DNA is TGTGCCAGCCTTCCACTCTCCGGGACAGGGGTGCAAAAGTCAGCGGAGCCCCAGCATTTT. Encoded protein: CASLPLSGTGVQKSAEPQHF.

The chain recombines TRBV5-5 with TRBJ1-4; TRBD1 might be the D (5 bases). The CDR3 is 16 amino acids. CDR1 is SGHKS and CDR2 is YYEKEE in the germline V gene (reference sequence). V shed 5 bases and J shed 7 bases, with 21 bases lying between them. This CDR3 is CASRSGTPYLGEKLFF. DNA for the CDR3: TGTGCCAGCAGATCCGGGACCCCGTATCTTGGTGAAAAACTGTTTTTT.

The rearrangement joins TRBV5-1 to TRBJ2-3, with 7 positions matching TRBD1. V lost 5 bases to trimming and J lost 2 bases; unmatched junction nucleotides: 20. The CDR3 is made up of 19 amino acids. Germline loops: CDR1 SGHRS, CDR2 YFSETQ. DNA for the CDR3: TGCGCCAGCAGAACGTGGCCCCGCAATAAGGGACAGAACACAGATACGCAGTATTTT. It yields the protein CASRTWPRNKGQNTDTQYF.

The chain combines TRBV2 with TRBJ2-1; D possibly corresponds to TRBD1 (6 bases). Germline V gene data show CDR1 as SNHLY and CDR2 as FYNNEI. The CDR3 sequence is 12 residues long. Trimming removed 8 bases at V and 4 bases at J, with 9 bases between. The CDR3 nucleotides read TGTGCCAGCCATCAGGGGTACAATGAGCAGTTCTTC. Encoded protein: CASHQGYNEQFF.

The chain has TRBV2 and TRBJ1-2, with D tentatively TRBD1 (5 bases). The V gene lost 3 bases and the J gene lost 0 bases, with 14 bases spanning the gap. This CDR3 spans 16 amino acids. Germline V gene lookup returns CDR1 SNHLY and CDR2 FYNNEI. The DNA for the CDR3 is TGTGCCAGCAGTGACCAACACGGGGGACCTAACTATGGCTACACCTTC. Protein: CASSDQHGGPNYGYTF.

The rearrangement uses TRBV19 and TRBJ1-1, with D possibly TRBD1 on 6 matching bases. Germline V lookup: CDR1 LNHDA, CDR2 SQIVND (reference sequence). The CDR3 totals 15 residues. Trimming cost V 5 bases and J 4 bases, with 17 bases left between them. CDR3 protein: CASSDRDRPITEAFF. Written as DNA, the CDR3 is TGTGCCAGTAGTGACAGAGACAGGCCGATCACTGAAGCTTTCTTT.

This clone has just a few counts. V is TRBV10-3 and J is TRBJ2-1; maybe TRBD1 (5 bases). This CDR3 has 11 residues. CDR1 is ENHRY and CDR2 is SYGVKD in the germline V gene. Trimming took off 8 bases at V and 7 bases at J, with 9 bases between the two ends. CDR3 nucleotide sequence: TGTGCCATCGGGAAGGGGAATGAGCAGTTCTTC. This translates into CAIGKGNEQFF.